This T cell receptor beta chain stems from a study of control samples from healthy donors and cancer patients. With 5 bases removed from V and 0 bases from J, the gap between germline ends came to 11 bases. This CDR3 region has 15 residues. Germline lookup yields CDR1 MNHEY and CDR2 SVGAGI. TCRdb's table, derived via immunoSEQ multiplex PCR, lists solely in-frame clones and lacks some. Here the sample spans more than 70,000 clones, approximately 94% being singletons. Sequencing was performed on blood. V is TRBV6-5 and J is TRBJ1-3; D is undetermined. The TCR originated in a woman in her 30s in good health. The CDR3 spells CASSTGGSSGNTIYF. CDR3 DNA: TGTGCCAGCAGTACGGGCGGGAGCTCTGGAAACACCATATATTTT.